One and the same sample provided the 6 T cell receptor beta chains below, sequenced in a study of T cell responses to AZD1222 COVID-19 vaccine. Clones were sequenced by immunoSEQ multiplex PCR, and TCRdb holds only the in-frame ones, with some missing. Among around 63,000 clones listed, 85% were seen once. Material: peripheral blood, obtained on day 0 of AZD1222 vaccination. These receptors all stem from an adult in good health.

V usage is TRBV5-1 and J usage is TRBJ1-2; D remains ambiguous. CDR1 SGHRS and CDR2 YFSETQ come from the germline V gene. Trimming stripped 0 bases from V and 0 bases from J, with 9 bases between. This CDR3 contains 15 residues. DNA of the CDR3: TGCGCCAGCAGCTTGGAGAGTGCAGCTAACTATGGCTACACCTTC. This translates into CASSLESAANYGYTF.

The rearrangement links TRBV19 to TRBJ1-3, with a weak D call TRBD1 (5 bases). The CDR3 sequence is 14 residues long. Trimming shortened V by 6 bases and J by 2 bases, and 11 bases separated the two germline ends. CDR1 LNHDA and CDR2 SQIVND come from the germline V gene (reference sequence). The CDR3 sequence is CASRSGGTGNTIYF. CDR3 sequence (DNA): TGTGCCAGTAGAAGCGGGGGAACTGGAAACACCATATATTTT. Using reference TRBV19 and TRBJ1-3 for the parts outside the CDR3, the full variable domain is DGGITQSPKYLFRKEGQNVTLSCEQNLNHDAMYWYRQDPGQGLRLIYYSQIVNDFQKGDIAEGYSVSREKKESFPLTVTSAQKNPTAFYLCASRSGGTGNTIYFGEGSWLTVV.

Note on this clone: This same CDR3 is encoded by further DNA sequences in the sample. This sequence joins TRBV5-1 and TRBJ1-1; D gene ambiguous. The CDR3 is made up of 13 amino acids. Per germline, CDR1 SGHRS and CDR2 YFSETQ. V dropped 0 bases and J dropped 0 bases, with 3 bases sitting between them. The CDR3 is CASSLGMNTEAFF. The CDR3 DNA is TGCGCCAGCAGCTTGGGAATGAACACTGAAGCTTTCTTT. Full variable domain (missing parts from reference TRBV5-1 and TRBJ1-1): KAGVTQTPRYLIKTRGQQVTLSCSPISGHRSVSWYQQTPGQGLQFLFEYFSETQRNKGNFPGRFSGRQFSNSRSEMNVSTLELGDSALYLCASSLGMNTEAFFGQGTRLTVV.

CDR3 residues: CASSSTVDRVRAEQYF. In DNA form, the CDR3 reads TGTGCCAGTAGTAGCACAGTTGACAGGGTCCGAGCGGAGCAGTACTTC. The chain couples TRBV19 to TRBJ2-7; 7 bases map to TRBD1. Trimming cost V 4 bases and J 7 bases; bases outside gene matches: 16. This CDR3 is 16 amino acids long. Germline loops: CDR1 LNHDA, CDR2 SQIVND (reference sequence).

CDR3 amino acids: CASSEAREGEALNTEAFF. The CDR3 DNA reads as TGTGCCAGCAGTGAAGCGCGGGAAGGGGAGGCCCTGAACACTGAAGCTTTCTTT. This chain joins TRBV6-1 and TRBJ1-1; weak D call: TRBD1 (5 bases). V was cut by 0 bases and J by 0 bases, with 17 bases left in between. The CDR3 length is 18 residues. In germline, CDR1 is MNHNS, CDR2 SASEGT.

The J gene is TRBJ2-3, the V gene TRBV7-3, with D perhaps given as TRBD1 or TRBD2 (5 bases each). With 5 bases removed from V and 5 bases from J, the gap between germline ends came to 14 bases. Germline values: CDR1 SGHTA, CDR2 FQGTGA. The CDR3 sequence is 14 residues long. CDR3 in DNA: TGTGCCAGCAGCCCCGGGACCGCACGAGATACGCAGTATTTT. It codes for CASSPGTARDTQYF.